These T cell receptor beta chains were read from a single sample in a study of human T cells and chemical hapten exposure. TCRdb passed the RACE reads through MiXCR, listing each CDR3 protein once. The sample has 280,000 or so distinct CDR3 sequences; 7.5% to 9% are singletons. Sequenced material: whole blood, taken in connection with sensitization to the hapten diphenylcyclopropenone (DPC). Source of these receptors: a man between 18 and 35 years old with alopecia areata. Some clones in this sample may be carry-over from other donors' samples. CDR3s include the opening cysteine and the closing phenylalanine or tryptophan. The D gene is left open where the match is weak.

TRBV7-2	TRBJ1-4	13	-	CASSVAGNEKLFF
TRBV10-3	TRBJ1-1	13	TRBD1	CAITDRAGTEAFF
TRBV4-1	TRBJ2-7	17	TRBD1	CASSPYVGTGVPYEQYF
TRBV3-1	TRBJ1-2	15	TRBD1	CASSHLRQGADGYTF
TRBV4-3	TRBJ1-2	17	-	CASSQDITQAPNYGYTF
TRBV5-5	TRBJ1-2	15	-	CASSPGRTTNYGYTF
TRBV20-1	TRBJ1-4	15	-	CSATRAPSENEKLFF
TRBV7-3	TRBJ1-1	16	-	CASSLWLLVGGTEAFF
TRBV11-2	TRBJ1-2	13	-	CASSFTMSAGYTF
TRBV12-3/TRBV12-4	TRBJ2-5	13	-	CASSSFGEETQYF
TRBV2	TRBJ2-1	14	TRBD2	CASRAGGSYNEQFF
TRBV10-3	TRBJ2-2	17	TRBD2	CAISGGVAGGYTGELFF
TRBV6-2/TRBV6-3	TRBJ1-5	16	-	CASSYSGSGDNQPQHF
TRBV4-3	TRBJ1-5	17	TRBD1	CASSQDFEGQGYQPQHF
TRBV28	TRBJ2-1	15	TRBD1	CASSLTGGRGNEQFF
TRBV24-1	TRBJ1-5	13	-	CATSAGIQQPQHF
TRBV29-1	TRBJ1-2	12	-	CSAGGDNYGYTF
TRBV7-9	TRBJ1-6	15	-	CASSLGRTNNSPLHF
TRBV7-9	TRBJ1-1	14	-	CASSLQGLGTEAFF
TRBV11-2	TRBJ1-5	14	-	CASSVGVSGQPQHF
TRBV7-2	TRBJ2-3	13	-	CASSQEVSDTQYF
TRBV11-2	TRBJ2-7	14	-	CASSSPRGAYEQYF
TRBV27	TRBJ2-1	13	-	CASATTSTNEQFF